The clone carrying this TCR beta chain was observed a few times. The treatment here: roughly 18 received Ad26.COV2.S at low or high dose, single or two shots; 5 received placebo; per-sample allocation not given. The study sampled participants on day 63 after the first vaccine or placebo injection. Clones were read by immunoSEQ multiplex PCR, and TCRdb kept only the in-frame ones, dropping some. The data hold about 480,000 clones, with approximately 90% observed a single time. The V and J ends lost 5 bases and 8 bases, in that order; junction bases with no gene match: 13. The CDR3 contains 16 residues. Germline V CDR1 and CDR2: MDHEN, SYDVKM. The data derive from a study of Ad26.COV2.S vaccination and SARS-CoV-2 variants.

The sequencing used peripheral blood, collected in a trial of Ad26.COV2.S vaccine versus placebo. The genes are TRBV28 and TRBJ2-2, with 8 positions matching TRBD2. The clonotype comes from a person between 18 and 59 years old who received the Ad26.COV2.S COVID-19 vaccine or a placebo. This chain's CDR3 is CASSPSGLAGRGELFF. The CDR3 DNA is TGTGCCAGCAGTCCCTCGGGCCTAGCGGGCAGGGGGGAGCTGTTTTTT.